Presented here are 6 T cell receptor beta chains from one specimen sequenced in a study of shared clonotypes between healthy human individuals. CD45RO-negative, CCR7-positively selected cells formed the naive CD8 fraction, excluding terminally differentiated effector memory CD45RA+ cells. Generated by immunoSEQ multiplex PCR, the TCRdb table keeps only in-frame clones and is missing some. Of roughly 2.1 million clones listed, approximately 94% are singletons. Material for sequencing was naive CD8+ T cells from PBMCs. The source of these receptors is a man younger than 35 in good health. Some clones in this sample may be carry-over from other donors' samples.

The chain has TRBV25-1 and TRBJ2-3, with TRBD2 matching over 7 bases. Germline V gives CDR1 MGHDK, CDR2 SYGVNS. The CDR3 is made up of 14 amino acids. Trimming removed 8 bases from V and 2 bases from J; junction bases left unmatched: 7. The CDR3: CASGLGGYTDTQYF. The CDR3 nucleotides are TGTGCCAGCGGGTTGGGAGGGTACACAGATACGCAGTATTTT.

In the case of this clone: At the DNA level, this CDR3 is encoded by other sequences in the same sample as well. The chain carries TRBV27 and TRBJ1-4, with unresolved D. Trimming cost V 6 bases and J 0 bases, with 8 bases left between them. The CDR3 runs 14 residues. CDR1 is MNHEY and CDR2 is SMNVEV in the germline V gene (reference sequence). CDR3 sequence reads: CASSYRATNEKLFF. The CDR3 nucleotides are TGTGCCAGCAGCTACCGGGCAACTAATGAAAAACTGTTTTTT.

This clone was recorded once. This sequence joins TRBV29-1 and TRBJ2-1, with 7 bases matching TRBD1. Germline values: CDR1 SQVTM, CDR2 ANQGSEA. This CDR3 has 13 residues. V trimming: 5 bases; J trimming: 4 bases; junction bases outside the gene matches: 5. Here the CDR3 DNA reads TGCAGCGTTCAGGACAGGCTATACAATGAGCAGTTCTTC. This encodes CSVQDRLYNEQFF.

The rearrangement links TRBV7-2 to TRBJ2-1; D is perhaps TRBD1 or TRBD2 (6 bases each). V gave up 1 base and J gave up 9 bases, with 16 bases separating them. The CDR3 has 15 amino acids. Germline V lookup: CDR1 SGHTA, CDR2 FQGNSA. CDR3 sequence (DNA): TGTGCCAGCAGCTTAGGTTGGGGGGCCAAGATTGAGCAGTTCTTC. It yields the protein CASSLGWGAKIEQFF.

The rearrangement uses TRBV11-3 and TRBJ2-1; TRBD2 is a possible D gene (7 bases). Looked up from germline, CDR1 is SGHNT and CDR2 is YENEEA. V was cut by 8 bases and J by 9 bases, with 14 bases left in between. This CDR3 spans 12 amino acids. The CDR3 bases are TGTGCCAGCGGCGTGAGGGGGGGTGAGCAGTTCTTC. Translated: CASGVRGGEQFF.

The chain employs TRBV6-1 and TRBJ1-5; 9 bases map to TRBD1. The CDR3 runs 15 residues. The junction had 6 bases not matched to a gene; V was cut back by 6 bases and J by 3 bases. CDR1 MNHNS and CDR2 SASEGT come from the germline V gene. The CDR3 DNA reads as TGTGCCAGCAGGGAGGACAGGGGCTACAATCAGCCCCAGCATTTT. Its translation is CASREDRGYNQPQHF.